These 24 T cell receptor beta chains originate from one sample sequenced in a study of blood T cell repertoires in COVID-19. TCRdb keeps only in-frame clones here, not all; method: immunoSEQ multiplex PCR. This table holds about 98,000 clones, 70% to 80% found once. Input material: peripheral blood. These receptors were taken from a man aged 65 to 85 with acute or convalescent COVID-19.

The chain employs TRBV9 and TRBJ2-1; D is unresolved. Trimming removed 6 bases at V and 4 bases at J, with 11 bases between. From germline, CDR1 is SGDLS and CDR2 YYNGEE. This CDR3 is built from 13 residues. The DNA for the CDR3 is TGTGCCAGCAATCGAGGTGGGTACAATGAGCAGTTCTTC. Encoded protein: CASNRGGYNEQFF.

The chain carries TRBV18 and TRBJ2-5; 9 bases align to TRBD1. This CDR3 region has 14 residues. In germline, CDR1 is KGHSH, CDR2 LQKENI. The V gene end was trimmed by 3 bases and the J gene end by 3 bases; junction bases not matched to a gene: 2. CDR3 loop: CASSPRDREETQYF. The CDR3 nucleotides are TGTGCCAGCTCACCCCGGGACAGGGAAGAGACCCAGTACTTC. Full variable domain (missing parts from reference TRBV18 and TRBJ2-5): NAGVMQNPRHLVRRRGQEARLRCSPMKGHSHVYWYRQLPEEGLKFMVYLQKENIIDESGMPKERFSAEFPKEGPSILRIQQVVRGDSAAYFCASSPRDREETQYFGPGTRLLVL.

V and J are TRBV18 and TRBJ2-5; TRBD1 is a possible D gene (7 bases). The V and J ends lost 2 bases and 3 bases respectively, with 19 bases between them. The CDR3 totals 17 residues. CDR1 and CDR2 from the germline V gene are KGHSH and LQKENI. CDR3 nucleotide sequence: TGTGCCAGCTCACCAAATTTCGGGGGCACAGGGGAAGAGACCCAGTACTTC. Protein sequence: CASSPNFGGTGEETQYF.

The rearrangement links TRBV30 to TRBJ1-2; TRBD1 might be the D (6 bases). The CDR3 consists of 14 residues. The germline gives CDR1 GTSNPN, CDR2 SVGIG (reference sequence). V dropped 3 bases and J dropped 4 bases, with 15 bases sitting between them. CDR3 sequence (DNA): TGTGCCTGGAGCCCCGGGGGGCGCATCTATGGCTACACCTTC. Residues: CAWSPGGRIYGYTF.

The V and J genes are TRBV3-1 (or the pseudogene TRBV3-2) and TRBJ1-3, with TRBD1 matching over 9 bases. Germline CDR1 is LGHDT and CDR2 is YNNKEL (reference sequence). There are 17 residues in the CDR3. Losses at the gene ends were 3 bases for V and 5 bases for J; bases not matched to a gene: 11. The CDR3 DNA follows: TGTGCCAGCAGCCAGCTTACCCGGGACAGGGCTAGAAACACCATATATTTT. Translated, it gives CASSQLTRDRARNTIYF.

The J gene is TRBJ2-1, the V gene TRBV5-8; TRBD2 is a possible D gene (5 bases). Trimming cost V 0 bases and J 9 bases, with 16 bases left between them. Germline CDR1 SGHTS, CDR2 YDEGEE. The CDR3 extends over 15 amino acids. The CDR3 DNA reads TGTGCCAGCAGCTTGGAATGGGCGGAGGTTGGTGAGCAGTTCTTC. It translates to CASSLEWAEVGEQFF.

The chain carries TRBV2 and TRBJ1-1; tentatively, D is TRBD1 (6 bases). Trimming took 1 base from V and 1 from J, leaving 10 bases between them. There are 15 residues in the CDR3. Germline CDR1 SNHLY, CDR2 FYNNEI. DNA of the CDR3: TGTGCCAGCAGTGAAGTTCAGGGGCCGAACACTGAAGCTTTCTTT. Its protein product is CASSEVQGPNTEAFF.

The rearrangement uses TRBV7-8 and TRBJ1-5; 8 bases map to TRBD1. This CDR3 region has 15 residues. V was pared by 4 bases and J by 7 bases, with 9 bases of the junction left unmatched. CDR1 is SGHVS and CDR2 is FQNEAQ in the germline V gene. CDR3 DNA sequence: TGTGCCAGCAGCTACACAGGAGGACAGGGACAGCCCCAGCATTTT. It yields the protein CASSYTGGQGQPQHF.

CDR3 DNA sequence: TGTGCCAGCAGCTTAGAGGCTAGCGGACCCCTGGATTACAATGAGCAGTTCTTC. Its translation: CASSLEASGPLDYNEQFF. V and J are TRBV7-2 and TRBJ2-1, with TRBD2 matching over 7 bases. V was pared by 1 base and J by 4 bases, with 13 bases of the junction left unmatched. This CDR3 has 18 amino acids. Looked up from germline, CDR1 is SGHTA and CDR2 is FQGNSA.

The chain combines TRBV5-1 with TRBJ1-1; no definite D call. Germline lookup yields CDR1 SGHRS and CDR2 YFSETQ. CDR3 length equals 11 residues. Trimming removed 4 bases from V and 3 bases from J, with 4 bases in between. The CDR3 DNA is TGCGCCAGCAGCCAGGACACTGAAGCTTTCTTT. Amino acids: CASSQDTEAFF.

V is TRBV30 and J is TRBJ2-2, with a tentative D call TRBD1 (5 bases). Germline V CDR1 and CDR2: GTSNPN, SVGIG (reference sequence). CDR3 length: 12 amino acids. The CDR3 loop reads CGRDSRAGELFF. CDR3 DNA: TGTGGTAGAGACAGTAGGGCCGGGGAGCTGTTTTTT.

The V call is TRBV30, the J call TRBJ2-3; 8 bases are a match to TRBD2. Trimming at V came to 1 base and at J to 2 bases, leaving 8 bases not matched to a gene. The CDR3 consists of 16 residues. Looked up from germline, CDR1 is GTSNPN and CDR2 is SVGIG (reference sequence). CDR3 loop: CAWSDGGVRDTDTQYF. In DNA form, the CDR3 reads TGTGCCTGGAGTGACGGGGGGGTCCGGGACACAGATACGCAGTATTTT.

This clone has just one count. This chain uses TRBV18 with TRBJ2-5; TRBD2 matches at 8 bases. V lost 3 bases, J lost 9 bases, and 18 bases stayed unmatched. Germline CDR1 and CDR2: KGHSH and LQKENI. CDR3 size: 17 residues. CDR3 nucleotides: TGTGCCAGCTCACCCCTGGTGGGTAGCGGGAAGGACCCGGCCCAGTACTTC. Protein product: CASSPLVGSGKDPAQYF.

This clone was observed a handful of times. This sequence joins TRBV6-5 and TRBJ2-7; D is possibly TRBD2 (5 bases). Germline V lookup: CDR1 MNHEY, CDR2 SVGAGI. The CDR3 is made up of 14 amino acids. The V end lost 2 bases, the J end lost 1 base, and 9 bases lay between the germline ends. The DNA for the CDR3 is TGTGCCAGCAGTTACGAGGGAGTGTCCTACGAGCAGTACTTC. This sequence encodes CASSYEGVSYEQYF.

The genes are TRBV4-2 and TRBJ2-1, with D perhaps TRBD2 (5 bases). Germline loops: CDR1 LGHNA, CDR2 YNFKEQ. The CDR3 is 20 amino acids. The germline V and J ends were trimmed by 4 bases and 2 bases, with 27 bases remaining between them. The CDR3 region is CASSPSSGVGRSQAYNEQFF. The DNA for the CDR3 is TGTGCCAGCAGCCCCTCAAGCGGAGTAGGGCGGAGTCAGGCCTACAATGAGCAGTTCTTC.

This chain joins TRBV4-3 and TRBJ2-5; 13 bases agree with TRBD2. The CDR3 has 18 amino acids. V lost 0 bases, J lost 0 bases, and 4 bases stayed unmatched. CDR1 and CDR2 from the germline V gene are LGHNA and YSLEER. CDR3 DNA: TGCGCCAGCAGCCAAGACTGGACTAGCGGGAGAAACCAAGAGACCCAGTACTTC. Residues: CASSQDWTSGRNQETQYF.

This sequence joins TRBV30 and TRBJ2-1, with 7 bases fitting TRBD2. This CDR3 contains 13 residues. Unmatched junction bases numbered 7, after V lost 4 bases and J lost 7 bases. Germline-derived CDR1 and CDR2 are GTSNPN and SVGIG (reference sequence). The CDR3 region is CAWTRGSNNEQFF. CDR3 sequence (DNA): TGTGCCTGGACTCGCGGGAGTAATAATGAGCAGTTCTTC. Complete variable domain (other parts from reference TRBV30 and TRBJ2-1): SQTIHQWPATLVQPVGSPLSLECTVEGTSNPNLYWYRQAAGRGLQLLFYSVGIGQISSEVPQNLSASRPQDRQFILSSKKLLLSDSGFYLCAWTRGSNNEQFFGPGTRLTVL.

V and J are TRBV20-1 and TRBJ2-1; D is possibly TRBD1 (6 bases). The germline V gene encodes CDR1 DFQATT and CDR2 SNEGSKA (reference sequence). V was pared by 3 bases and J by 12 bases, with 18 bases between. The CDR3 has 13 residues. Written as DNA, the CDR3 is TGCAGTGCTAGTCTTCAGCAGGGGCTACGGCAGTTCTTC. Its translation: CSASLQQGLRQFF.

This clone was detected only a few times. The V gene is TRBV9, the J gene TRBJ2-5, with TRBD2 as a possible D gene (6 bases). Trimming stripped 2 bases from V and 4 bases from J, with 12 bases between. This CDR3 comprises 14 residues. Germline lookup yields CDR1 SGDLS and CDR2 YYNGEE. CDR3 sequence (DNA): TGTGCCAGCAGCGTCACCTTCGGGAGAGAGACCCAGTACTTC. Amino acids: CASSVTFGRETQYF.

The chain combines TRBV9 with TRBJ1-2, with TRBD1 matching 8 bases. CDR1 is SGDLS, CDR2 YYNGEE, per germline. This CDR3 contains 17 residues. V dropped 0 bases and J dropped 4; count of bases not matched to a gene: 11. The CDR3 here is CASSVGQGLQSGYGYTF. The DNA of the CDR3 is TGTGCCAGCAGCGTAGGACAGGGGCTACAATCGGGCTATGGCTACACCTTC.

This clone is a singleton in its sample. The chain has TRBV6-5 and TRBJ1-5; a weak D match, TRBD1 (6 bases). This CDR3 contains 15 residues. The V end was cut by 5 bases, the J end by 3 bases, with 14 bases between. CDR1 and CDR2 from the germline V gene are MNHEY and SVGAGI. The CDR3 DNA sequence: TGTGCCAGCAGTCCCCAGGGGACCCACAATCAGCCCCAGCATTTT. This codes for CASSPQGTHNQPQHF.

The rearrangement links TRBV7-2 to TRBJ2-3; 9 nucleotides align to TRBD1. Germline CDR1 is SGHTA and CDR2 is FQGNSA. The CDR3 is made up of 14 amino acids. V lost 3 bases and J lost 4; bases outside the gene matches: 2. The CDR3 DNA reads TGTGCCAGCAGCTTTGGACAGGGGCCAGATACGCAGTATTTT. Translated, it gives CASSFGQGPDTQYF.

The chain is built from TRBV5-1 and TRBJ1-5, with TRBD1 as a possible D gene (5 bases). V was pared by 4 bases and J by 5 bases, with 13 bases between. CDR3 length: 14 amino acids. Germline CDR1 and CDR2: SGHRS and YFSETQ. The CDR3 sequence is CASSLDSGDQPQHF. In DNA, the CDR3 is TGCGCCAGCAGCCTTGACAGTGGGGATCAGCCCCAGCATTTT.

The chain's CDR3 is CAISIRDLGAYEQYF. In DNA form, the CDR3 reads TGTGCCATCAGCATCCGGGACTTGGGGGCCTACGAGCAGTACTTC. The V and J genes are TRBV10-3 and TRBJ2-7; weak D call: TRBD2 (6 bases). The CDR3 has 15 residues. Germline loops: CDR1 ENHRY, CDR2 SYGVKD. V lost 6 bases and J 2 bases, leaving 17 bases between the germline ends.